Presented here are 2 T cell receptor beta chains from one specimen sequenced in a study of T cell repertoires in ileal Crohn's disease. Time point reported: proximal margin of the surgical specimen (macroscopically non-inflamed). TCRdb keeps only in-frame clones here, not all; method: immunoSEQ multiplex PCR. The sample shows just under 2,000 clones, over 75% of them seen only once. Material: ileal tissue. All receptors derive from an adult with Crohn's disease.

J is TRBJ1-1 and V is TRBV28, with 12 bases fitting TRBD1. The germline V gene encodes CDR1 MDHEN and CDR2 SYDVKM. The CDR3 extends over 17 amino acids. V lost 2 bases and J lost 3; bases outside the gene matches: 7. CDR3 coding DNA: TGTGCCAGCAGTTTACTCGGGACAGGGGGCCCTTACACTGAAGCTTTCTTT. Translating it yields CASSLLGTGGPYTEAFF. Full variable domain (missing parts from reference TRBV28 and TRBJ1-1): DVKVTQSSRYLVKRTGEKVFLECVQDMDHENMFWYRQDPGLGLRLIYFSYDVKMKEKGDIPEGYSVSREKKERFSLILESASTNQTSMYLCASSLLGTGGPYTEAFFGQGTRLTVV.

V and J are TRBV5-1 and TRBJ2-7; D possibly corresponds to TRBD1 (6 bases). V was cut by 0 bases and J by 1 base, with 11 bases left in between. This CDR3 is 15 amino acids long. Germline loops: CDR1 SGHRS, CDR2 YFSETQ. CDR3: CASSLDRVSSYEQYF. The DNA of the CDR3 is TGCGCCAGCAGCTTGGACAGGGTTAGTTCCTACGAGCAGTACTTC.